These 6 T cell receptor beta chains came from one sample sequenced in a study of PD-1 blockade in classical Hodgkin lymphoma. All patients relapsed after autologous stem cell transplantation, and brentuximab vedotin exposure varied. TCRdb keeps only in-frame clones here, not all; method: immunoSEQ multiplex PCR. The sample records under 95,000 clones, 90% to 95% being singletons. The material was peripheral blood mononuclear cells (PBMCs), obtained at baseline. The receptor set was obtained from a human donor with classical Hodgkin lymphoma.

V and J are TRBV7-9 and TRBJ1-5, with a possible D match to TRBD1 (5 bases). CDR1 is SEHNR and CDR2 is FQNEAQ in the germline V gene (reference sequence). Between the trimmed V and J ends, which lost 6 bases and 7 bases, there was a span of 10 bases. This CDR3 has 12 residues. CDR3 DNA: TGTGCCAGCAGGCGGGGGGAACAGCCCCAGCATTTT. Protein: CASRRGEQPQHF. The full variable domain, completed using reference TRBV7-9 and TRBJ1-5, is DTGVSQNPRHKITKRGQNVTFRCDPISEHNRLYWYRQTLGQGPEFLTYFQNEAQLEKSRLLSDRFSAERPKGSFSTLEIQRTEQGDSAMYLCASRRGEQPQHFGDGTRLSIL.

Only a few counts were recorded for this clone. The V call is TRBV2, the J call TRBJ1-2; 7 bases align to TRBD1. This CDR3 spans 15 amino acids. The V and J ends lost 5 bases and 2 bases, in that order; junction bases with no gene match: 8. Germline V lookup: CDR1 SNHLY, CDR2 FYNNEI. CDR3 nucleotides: TGTGCCAGCAGTCCCCTCCCGACAGGGAACTATGGCTACACCTTC. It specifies CASSPLPTGNYGYTF.

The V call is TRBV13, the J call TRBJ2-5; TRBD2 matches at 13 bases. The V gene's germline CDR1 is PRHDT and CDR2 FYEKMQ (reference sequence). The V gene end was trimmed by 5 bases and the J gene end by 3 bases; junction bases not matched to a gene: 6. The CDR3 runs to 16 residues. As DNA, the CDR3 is TGTGCCAGCAGCGTCGGGACTAGCGGGATCGAAGAGACCCAGTACTTC. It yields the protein CASSVGTSGIEETQYF.

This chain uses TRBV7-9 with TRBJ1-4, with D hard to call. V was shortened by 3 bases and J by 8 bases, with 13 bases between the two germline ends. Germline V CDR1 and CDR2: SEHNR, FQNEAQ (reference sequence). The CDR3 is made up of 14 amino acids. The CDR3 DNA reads TGTGCCAGCAGCTTTCAACAGCCTCGAGAAAAACTGTTTTTT. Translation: CASSFQQPREKLFF.

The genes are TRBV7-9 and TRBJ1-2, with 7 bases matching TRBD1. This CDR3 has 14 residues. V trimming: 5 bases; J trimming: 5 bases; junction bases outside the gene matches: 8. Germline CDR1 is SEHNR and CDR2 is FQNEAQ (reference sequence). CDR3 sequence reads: CASSVLRDSYGYTF. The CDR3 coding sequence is TGTGCCAGCAGCGTCCTCCGGGACAGTTATGGCTACACCTTC.

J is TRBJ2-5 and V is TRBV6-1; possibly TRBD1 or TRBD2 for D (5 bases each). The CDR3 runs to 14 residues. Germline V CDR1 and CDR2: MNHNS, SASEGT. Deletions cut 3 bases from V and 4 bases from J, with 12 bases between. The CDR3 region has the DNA TGTGCCAGCAGTGACTTTGGGGGTGGAGAGACCCAGTACTTC. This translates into CASSDFGGGETQYF.